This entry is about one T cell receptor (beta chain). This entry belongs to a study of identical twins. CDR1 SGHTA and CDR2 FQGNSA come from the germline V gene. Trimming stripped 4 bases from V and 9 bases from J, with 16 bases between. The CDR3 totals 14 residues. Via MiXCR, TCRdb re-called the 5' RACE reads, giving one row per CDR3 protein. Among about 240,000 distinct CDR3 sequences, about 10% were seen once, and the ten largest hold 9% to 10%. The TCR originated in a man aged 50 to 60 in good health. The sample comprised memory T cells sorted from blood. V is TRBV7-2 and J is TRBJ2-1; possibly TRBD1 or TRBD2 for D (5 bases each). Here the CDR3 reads CASSSGPRSFEQFF. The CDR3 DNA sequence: TGTGCCAGCAGCTCGGGACCCAGAAGCTTTGAGCAGTTCTTC.